This TCR beta chain was sequenced for a study of T cell responses to AZD1222 COVID-19 vaccine (dated by TCRdb to about 2021). Study-level background: AZD1222 recipients with second doses at about 4 weeks or about 12 weeks were pooled, because spike-specific TCR depth and breadth did not differ between schedules. TCR sequencing covered roughly 230 trial participants: 207 given two doses of AZD1222 and around 26 given two doses of MenACWY control vaccine. Trial participants were enrolled into age subgroups of 18-55, 56-69 and 70-plus years, which contained 148, 28 and 57 TCR-sequenced participants, respectively. Summary of the overall study and its limitations: Epitopes outside the regions mutated in the B.1.351 and B.1.1.7 variants were reportedly recognized by nearly half of the unique spike-specific TCRs. After two AZD1222 doses, spike-specific TCR breadth and depth were significantly higher than at day 0 and than in MenACWY recipients. Vaccine-associated CD4 TCRs spanned the whole spike protein, with dominant responses in regions 160-218 and 743-854. Conclusions about previously exposed vaccinees are limited because only five to seven AZD1222 recipients were SARS-CoV-2 seropositive at baseline. No day 14 peak-response samples were available, so repertoires were characterized only after the peak T cell response. Participants were mostly white British, with more females than males. The authors suggested clonal diversity may have been underestimated. The 56-69-year group was small, and its depth increase did not reach significance, likely because of low power.

The CDR3 regions of human TCRbeta chains were analyzed by immunosequencing. The original methods were these. TCRs in the repertoires were matched against a reference library of SARS-CoV-2-specific TCRs that had been generated with the MIRA antigen-specificity platform. Breadth was defined as the fraction of unique TCRs that were SARS-CoV-2-associated, and depth was defined as the fraction of total T cells that were SARS-CoV-2-associated. Using the MIRA data, each spike-specific TCR was assigned both to the spike region to which the TCR was reactive and to a CD4 or CD8 class. Log10-transformed breadth and depth values were compared by one-way ANOVA with Sidak's multiple comparisons tests. Imported from immuneACCESS, the table was reduced by TCRdb to in-frame sequences with V and J called. These copies leave out some clones; in studies compared against another copy, an unresolved V gene accounts for under half, and the cause of the remainder is not known. Clone size and the V and J calls come from that table; the DNA yielded D and trimming. Across this sample there are more than 150,000 clones, with just over 85% seen only once. Of the sample, roughly 0.5% falls within the top ten clones.

This clone showed up just once. Its specific antigen is unknown. No base quality information exists; no much larger clone differs at one position. The junction carries 5 bases between V and J, which are trimmed by 1 base and 4 bases respectively. CDR1 and CDR2 were assigned from the germline V gene (reference sequence) as LNHDA and SQIVND. The CDR3 numbers 14 residues from cysteine through phenylalanine. Kept here is only the CDR3 DNA, which spans 42 bases and is read in frame from base 1. The time point label corresponds to: baseline before first vaccination. Vaccinee samples were obtained from the UK trials COV001 and COV002, which included a single-blind randomized controlled phase 2/3 trial of AZD1222 (ChAdOx1 nCoV-19) in healthy adults. For TCRbeta chain sequencing, PBMC samples from trial participants were taken at day 0 and at day 28 after the second dose.

The sequence was collected from an adult in good health. The chain was built from TRBV19 and TRBJ1-6, with no confident D gene call. This material consisted of peripheral blood, taken on day 0 of AZD1222 vaccination. The nucleotides are TGTGCCAGTAGTATAGTGGGGTATAATTCACCCCTCCACTTT. Translated, this is CASSIVGYNSPLHF.